Shown below are 8 T cell receptor beta chains from a single sample sequenced in a study of tumor and adjacent non-tumor tissue in lung cancer. No cell sorting was done before RNA was extracted from the tissue. TCRbeta libraries were built with three rounds of nested PCR, modified from ARM-PCR. MiXCR was run by TCRdb on the multiplex PCR reads, yielding one entry per CDR3 protein. The sample holds 91,000 or so distinct CDR3 sequences; 67% are singletons and the top ten take about 16%. The sample comprised lung tumor tissue. These receptors originate from a man aged 60 to 75 with non-small cell lung cancer.

With respect to this clonotype: The germline gene is not matched at one end of the junction; a read error may be the cause. The DNA for the CDR3 is TGTACCAGCAACTTAGTAGGCCAGGGGTTCTACGAGCTGTACTTC. It yields the protein CTSNLVGQGFYELYF. The chain joins TRBV11-3 to TRBJ2-7; D perhaps matches TRBD1 (6 bases). CDR3 length: 15 amino acids. Germline V gene data show CDR1 as SGHNT and CDR2 as YENEEA.

Notes on this clonotype: Sequence at one end of the junction differs from germline and may be a read error. The genes are TRBV4-2 and TRBJ2-7; TRBD2 is a possible D gene (6 bases). The CDR3 is 16 residues long. Germline CDR1 is LGHNA and CDR2 is YNFKEQ. The CDR3 nucleotides read TGTGCCAGCAACCAAGTCGCCAGCGGGCTTTCCTACGAGCAGTACTTC. Translated: CASNQVASGLSYEQYF.

Details on this clonotype: At one of its ends the junction is not consistent with the germline gene, which may arise from a read error. The chain has TRBV4-1 and TRBJ1-1, with TRBD1 as a possible D gene (5 bases). From germline, CDR1 is MGHRA and CDR2 YSYEKL. The CDR3 extends over 14 amino acids. Here the CDR3 DNA reads TGCGCCAGTAGCCAGTATCGGGGGTCCATTGAAGCTTTCTTT. This encodes CASSQYRGSIEAFF.

Ten or more counts support this clonotype. The chain has TRBV20-1 and TRBJ1-6, with D perhaps TRBD1 (6 bases). V dropped 2 bases and J dropped 3 bases, with 17 bases sitting between them. This CDR3 contains 17 residues. CDR1 and CDR2 from the germline V gene are DFQATT and SNEGSKA (reference sequence). The CDR3 spells CSARHSGGRSYNSPLHF. In DNA form, the CDR3 reads TGCAGTGCTAGACACTCCGGGGGGCGCAGCTATAATTCACCCCTCCACTTT.

As regards this clonotype: A much larger clonotype is one base distant, so this may be a read error. J is TRBJ1-1 and V is TRBV20-1, with a possible D match to TRBD1 (6 bases). V lost 2 bases to trimming and J lost 1 base, with 11 bases between them. The CDR3 is made up of 14 amino acids. Germline V gene lookup returns CDR1 DFQATT and CDR2 SNEGSKA (reference sequence). The CDR3 region is CSARRTVGNTEAFF. DNA for the CDR3: TGCAGTGCTAGACGGACAGTGGGGAACACTGAAGCTTTCTTT.

Comments on this clonotype: An end of the junction does not agree with germline; a read error may underlie this. The chain carries TRBV11-2 and TRBJ2-3; no firm D call. This CDR3 contains 13 residues. The V gene's germline CDR1 is SGHAT and CDR2 FQNNGV. The CDR3 bases are TGTGCCAACAGCTTTGTGTCTGGAGATACGCAGTATTTT. Residues: CANSFVSGDTQYF.

As regards this clonotype: Germline is not matched at one junction end, which may reflect a read error. The V and J genes are TRBV12-3 or TRBV12-4 and TRBJ1-1, with D perhaps TRBD1 (5 bases). The CDR3 is 14 residues long. CDR3 in DNA: TGTGCCAGCAGTTATCAGTACAGGCACACTGAAGTTTTCTTT. It yields the protein CASSYQYRHTEVFF.

This clonotype was found many times. This chain connects TRBV20-1 to TRBJ2-4; D uncertain. The germline gives CDR1 DFQATT, CDR2 SNEGSKA (reference sequence). This CDR3 has 12 residues. Trimming removed 3 bases from V and 8 bases from J, with 11 bases in between. The CDR3 DNA is TGCAGTGCTAGTGCCGGGTTAGACATTCAGTACTTC. Its translation: CSASAGLDIQYF.